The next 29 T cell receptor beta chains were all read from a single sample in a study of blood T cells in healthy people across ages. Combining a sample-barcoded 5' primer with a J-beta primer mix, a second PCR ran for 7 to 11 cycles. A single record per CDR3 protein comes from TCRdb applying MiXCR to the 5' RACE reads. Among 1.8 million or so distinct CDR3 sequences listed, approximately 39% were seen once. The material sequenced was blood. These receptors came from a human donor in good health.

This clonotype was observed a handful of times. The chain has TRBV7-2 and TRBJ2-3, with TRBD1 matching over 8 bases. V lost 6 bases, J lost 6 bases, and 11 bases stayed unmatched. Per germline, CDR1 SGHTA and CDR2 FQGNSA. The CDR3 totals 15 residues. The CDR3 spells CASSPTGGLADTQYF. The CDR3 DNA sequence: TGTGCCAGCAGTCCAACAGGGGGTCTTGCGGATACGCAGTATTTT.

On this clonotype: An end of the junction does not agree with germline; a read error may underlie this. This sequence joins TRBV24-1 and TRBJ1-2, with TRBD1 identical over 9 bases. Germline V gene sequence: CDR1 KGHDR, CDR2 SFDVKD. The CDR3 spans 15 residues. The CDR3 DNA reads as TGTGCCACCAATGATGAGACAGGGGGAAGCTATGGCTACACCTTC. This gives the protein CATNDETGGSYGYTF.

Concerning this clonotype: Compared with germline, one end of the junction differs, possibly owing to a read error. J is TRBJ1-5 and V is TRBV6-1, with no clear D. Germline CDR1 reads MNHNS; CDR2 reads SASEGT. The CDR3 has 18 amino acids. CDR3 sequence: CTSSDPGQVVYGNQPQHF. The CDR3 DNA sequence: TGTACCAGCAGTGACCCGGGCCAAGTGGTCTATGGCAATCAGCCCCAGCATTTT.

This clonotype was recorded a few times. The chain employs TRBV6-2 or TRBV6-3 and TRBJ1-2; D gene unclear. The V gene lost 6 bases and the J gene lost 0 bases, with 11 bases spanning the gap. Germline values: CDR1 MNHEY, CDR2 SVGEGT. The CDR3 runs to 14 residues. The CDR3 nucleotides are TGTGCCAGCAGGCACACCGGGGCTAACTATGGCTACACCTTC. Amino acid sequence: CASRHTGANYGYTF.

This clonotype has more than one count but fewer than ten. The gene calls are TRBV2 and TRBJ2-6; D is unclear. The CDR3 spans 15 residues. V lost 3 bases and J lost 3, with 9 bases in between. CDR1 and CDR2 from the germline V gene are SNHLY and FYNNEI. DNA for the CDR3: TGTGCCAGCAGTGAGGTCCGCGATGGGGCCAACGTCCTGACTTTC. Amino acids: CASSEVRDGANVLTF.

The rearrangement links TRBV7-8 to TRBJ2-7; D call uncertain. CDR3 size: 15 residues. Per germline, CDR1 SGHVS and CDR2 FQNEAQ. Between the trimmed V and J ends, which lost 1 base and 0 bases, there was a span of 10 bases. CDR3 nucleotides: TGTGCCAGCAGCTTAGTCCCCCCTCCCTCCTACGAGCAGTACTTC. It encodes CASSLVPPPSYEQYF.

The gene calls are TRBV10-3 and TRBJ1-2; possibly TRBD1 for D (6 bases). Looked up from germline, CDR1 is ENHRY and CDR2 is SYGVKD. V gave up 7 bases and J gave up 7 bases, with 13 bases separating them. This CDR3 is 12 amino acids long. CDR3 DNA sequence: TGTGCCATCACCACAGGGAGTGCTGGCTACACCTTC. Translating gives CAITTGSAGYTF.

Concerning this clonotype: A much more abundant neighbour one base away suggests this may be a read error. The CDR3, as DNA: TGTGCCATCAGGTCGGACAGGGGAAGGGATGGCTGCACCTTC. Encoded protein: CAIRSDRGRDGCTF. This chain connects TRBV10-3 to TRBJ1-2, with TRBD1 matching over 9 bases. The CDR3 runs 14 residues. In germline, CDR1 is ENHRY, CDR2 SYGVKD.

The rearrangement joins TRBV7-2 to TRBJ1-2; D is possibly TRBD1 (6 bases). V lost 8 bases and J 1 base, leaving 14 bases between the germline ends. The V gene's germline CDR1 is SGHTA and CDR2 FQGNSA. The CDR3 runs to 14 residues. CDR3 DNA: TGTGCCAGCGGCCGATCACAGGGTAACTATGGCTACACCTTC. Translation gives CASGRSQGNYGYTF.

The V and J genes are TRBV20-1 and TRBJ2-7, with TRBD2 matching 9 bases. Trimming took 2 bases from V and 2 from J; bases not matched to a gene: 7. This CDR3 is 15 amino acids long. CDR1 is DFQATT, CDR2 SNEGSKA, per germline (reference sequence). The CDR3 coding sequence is TGCAGTGCTAGACAAATAGCGGGGGTTACCTACGAGCAGTACTTC. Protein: CSARQIAGVTYEQYF.

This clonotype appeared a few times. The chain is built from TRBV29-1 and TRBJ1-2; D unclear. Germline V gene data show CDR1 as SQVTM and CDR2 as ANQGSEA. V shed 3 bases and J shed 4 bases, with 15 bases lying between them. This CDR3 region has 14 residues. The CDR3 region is CSVDQPRGSYGYTF. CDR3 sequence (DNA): TGCAGCGTTGACCAACCACGGGGTTCCTATGGCTACACCTTC. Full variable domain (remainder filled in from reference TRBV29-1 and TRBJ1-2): SAVISQKPSRDICQRGTSLTIQCQVDSQVTMMFWYRQQPGQSLTLIATANQGSEATYESGFVIDKFPISRPNLTFSTLTVSNMSPEDSSIYLCSVDQPRGSYGYTFGSGTRLTVV.

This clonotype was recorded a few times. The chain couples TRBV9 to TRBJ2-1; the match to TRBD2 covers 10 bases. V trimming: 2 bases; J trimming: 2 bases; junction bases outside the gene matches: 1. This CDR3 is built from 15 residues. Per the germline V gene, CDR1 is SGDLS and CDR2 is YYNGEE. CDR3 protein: CASSVTSGPYNEQFF. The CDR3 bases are TGTGCCAGCAGCGTGACTAGCGGGCCCTACAATGAGCAGTTCTTC. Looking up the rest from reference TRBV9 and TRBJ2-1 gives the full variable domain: DSGVTQTPKHLITATGQRVTLRCSPRSGDLSVYWYQQSLDQGLQFLIQYYNGEERAKGNILERFSAQQFPDLHSELNLSSLELGDSALYFCASSVTSGPYNEQFFGPGTRLTVL.

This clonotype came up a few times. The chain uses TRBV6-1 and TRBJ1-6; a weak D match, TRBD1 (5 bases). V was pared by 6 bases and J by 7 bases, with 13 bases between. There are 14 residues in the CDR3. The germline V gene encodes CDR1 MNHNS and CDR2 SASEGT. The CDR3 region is CASRPGTVNSPLHF. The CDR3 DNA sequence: TGTGCCAGCAGACCCGGGACGGTAAATTCACCCCTCCACTTT.

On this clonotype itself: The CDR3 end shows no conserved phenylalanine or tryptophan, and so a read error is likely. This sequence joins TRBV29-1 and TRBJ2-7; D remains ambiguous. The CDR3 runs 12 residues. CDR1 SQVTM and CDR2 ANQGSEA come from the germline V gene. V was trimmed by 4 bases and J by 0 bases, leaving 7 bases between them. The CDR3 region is CSVVNDSYEQYC. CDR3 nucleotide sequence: TGCAGCGTTGTTAATGACTCCTACGAGCAGTACTGC.

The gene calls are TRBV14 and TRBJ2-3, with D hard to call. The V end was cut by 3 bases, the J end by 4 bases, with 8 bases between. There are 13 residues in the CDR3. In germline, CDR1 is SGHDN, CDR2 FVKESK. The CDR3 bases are TGTGCCAGCAGCCAGTATTTTCCAGATACGCAGTATTTT. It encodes CASSQYFPDTQYF.

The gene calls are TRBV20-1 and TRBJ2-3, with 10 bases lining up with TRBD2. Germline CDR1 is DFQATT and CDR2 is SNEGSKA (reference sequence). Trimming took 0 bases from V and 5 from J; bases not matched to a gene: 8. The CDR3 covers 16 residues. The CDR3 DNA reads TGCAGTGCTAGAGACCAGCGGGGGGGCTATCAAGATACGCAGTATTTT. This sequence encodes CSARDQRGGYQDTQYF.

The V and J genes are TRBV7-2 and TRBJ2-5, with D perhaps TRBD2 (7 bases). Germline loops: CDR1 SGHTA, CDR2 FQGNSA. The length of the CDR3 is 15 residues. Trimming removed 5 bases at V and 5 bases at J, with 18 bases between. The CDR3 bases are TGTGCCAGCAGCCGAGTGGGGGGGCAGGTGGAGACCCAGTACTTC. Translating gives CASSRVGGQVETQYF.

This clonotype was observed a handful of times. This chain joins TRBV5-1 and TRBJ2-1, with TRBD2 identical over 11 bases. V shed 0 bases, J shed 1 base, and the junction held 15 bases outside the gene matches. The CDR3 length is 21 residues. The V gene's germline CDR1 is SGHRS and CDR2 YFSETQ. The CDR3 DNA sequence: TGCGCCAGCAGCTTGGGTAGCGGGGGGGCGTCATGGTACTTATCCTACAATGAGCAGTTCTTC. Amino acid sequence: CASSLGSGGASWYLSYNEQFF.

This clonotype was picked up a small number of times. The CDR3: CSVQPLGGFYGYTF. CDR3 nucleotide sequence: TGCAGCGTTCAACCCCTGGGGGGGTTCTATGGCTACACCTTC. The chain recombines TRBV29-1 with TRBJ1-2, with D tentatively TRBD1 (5 bases). Germline V gene lookup returns CDR1 SQVTM and CDR2 ANQGSEA. The V and J ends lost 5 bases and 4 bases respectively, with 17 bases between them. The CDR3 is made up of 14 amino acids.

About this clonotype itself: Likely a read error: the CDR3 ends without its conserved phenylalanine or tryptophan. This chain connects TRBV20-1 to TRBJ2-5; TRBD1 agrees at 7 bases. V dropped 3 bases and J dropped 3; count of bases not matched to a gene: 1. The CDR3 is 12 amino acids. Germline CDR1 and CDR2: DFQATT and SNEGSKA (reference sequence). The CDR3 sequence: CSARTGKETQYL. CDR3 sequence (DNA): TGCAGTGCTAGGACAGGGAAAGAGACCCAGTACCTC.

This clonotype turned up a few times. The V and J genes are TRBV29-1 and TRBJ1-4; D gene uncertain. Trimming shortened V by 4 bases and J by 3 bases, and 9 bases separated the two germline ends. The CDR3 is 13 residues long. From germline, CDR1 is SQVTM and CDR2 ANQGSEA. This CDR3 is CSVGRDANEKLFF. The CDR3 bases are TGCAGCGTTGGGAGGGATGCTAATGAAAAACTGTTTTTT. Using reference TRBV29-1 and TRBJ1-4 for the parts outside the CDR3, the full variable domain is SAVISQKPSRDICQRGTSLTIQCQVDSQVTMMFWYRQQPGQSLTLIATANQGSEATYESGFVIDKFPISRPNLTFSTLTVSNMSPEDSSIYLCSVGRDANEKLFFGSGTQLSVL.

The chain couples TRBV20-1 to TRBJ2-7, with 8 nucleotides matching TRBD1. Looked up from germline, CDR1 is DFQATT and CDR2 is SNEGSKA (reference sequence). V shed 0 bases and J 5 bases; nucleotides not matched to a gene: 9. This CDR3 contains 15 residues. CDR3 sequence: CSARDKGQADHEQYF. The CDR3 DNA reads TGCAGTGCTAGAGATAAGGGACAGGCTGACCACGAGCAGTACTTC.

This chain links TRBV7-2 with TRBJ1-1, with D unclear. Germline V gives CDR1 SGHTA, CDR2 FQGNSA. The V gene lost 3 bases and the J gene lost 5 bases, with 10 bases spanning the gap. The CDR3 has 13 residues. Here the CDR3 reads CASSFQLATEAFF. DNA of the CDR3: TGTGCCAGCAGCTTTCAACTTGCAACTGAAGCTTTCTTT. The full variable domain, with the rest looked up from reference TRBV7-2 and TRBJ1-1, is GAGVSQSPSNKVTEKGKDVELRCDPISGHTALYWYRQSLGQGLEFLIYFQGNSAPDKSGLPSDRFSAERTGGSVSTLTIQRTQQEDSAVYLCASSFQLATEAFFGQGTRLTVV.

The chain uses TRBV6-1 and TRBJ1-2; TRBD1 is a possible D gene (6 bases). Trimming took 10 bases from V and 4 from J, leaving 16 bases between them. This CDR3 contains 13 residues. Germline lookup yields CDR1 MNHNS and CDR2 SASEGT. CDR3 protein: CAIGQDSIYGYTF. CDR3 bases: TGTGCCATCGGTCAGGACAGTATCTATGGCTACACCTTC.

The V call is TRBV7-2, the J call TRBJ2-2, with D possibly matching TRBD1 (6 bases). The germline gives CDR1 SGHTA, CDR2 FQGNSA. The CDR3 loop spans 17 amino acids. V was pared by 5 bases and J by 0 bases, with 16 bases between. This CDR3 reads CASSREGGSANTGELFF. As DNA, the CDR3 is TGTGCCAGCAGCCGTGAAGGGGGTTCCGCGAACACCGGGGAGCTGTTTTTT.

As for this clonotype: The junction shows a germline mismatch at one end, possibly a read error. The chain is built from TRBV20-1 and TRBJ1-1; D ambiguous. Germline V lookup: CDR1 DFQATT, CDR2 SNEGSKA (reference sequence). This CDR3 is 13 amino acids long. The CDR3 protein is CSARGGQVTEAFF. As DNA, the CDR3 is TGCAGTGCAAGAGGAGGGCAAGTTACTGAAGCTTTCTTT.

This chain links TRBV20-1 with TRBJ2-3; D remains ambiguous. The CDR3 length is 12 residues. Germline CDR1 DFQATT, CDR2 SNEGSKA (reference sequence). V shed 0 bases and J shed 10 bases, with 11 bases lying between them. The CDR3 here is CSARDRVEAQYF. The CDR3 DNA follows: TGCAGTGCTAGAGATCGAGTCGAGGCGCAGTATTTT.

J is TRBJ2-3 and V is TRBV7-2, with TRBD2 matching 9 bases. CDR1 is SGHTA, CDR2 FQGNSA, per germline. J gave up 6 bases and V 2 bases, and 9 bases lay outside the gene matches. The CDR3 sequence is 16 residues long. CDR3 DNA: TGTGCCAGCAGCTTACGTAGCGGGGGTCGCTCCGATACGCAGTATTTT. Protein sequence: CASSLRSGGRSDTQYF. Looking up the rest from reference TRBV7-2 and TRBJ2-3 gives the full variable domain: GAGVSQSPSNKVTEKGKDVELRCDPISGHTALYWYRQSLGQGLEFLIYFQGNSAPDKSGLPSDRFSAERTGGSVSTLTIQRTQQEDSAVYLCASSLRSGGRSDTQYFGPGTRLTVL.

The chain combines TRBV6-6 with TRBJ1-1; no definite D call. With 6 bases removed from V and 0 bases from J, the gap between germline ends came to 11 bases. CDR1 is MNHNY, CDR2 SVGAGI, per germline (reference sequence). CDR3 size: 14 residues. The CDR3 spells CASSTDKVNTEAFF. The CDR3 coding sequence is TGTGCCAGCAGCACCGATAAAGTGAACACTGAAGCTTTCTTT.